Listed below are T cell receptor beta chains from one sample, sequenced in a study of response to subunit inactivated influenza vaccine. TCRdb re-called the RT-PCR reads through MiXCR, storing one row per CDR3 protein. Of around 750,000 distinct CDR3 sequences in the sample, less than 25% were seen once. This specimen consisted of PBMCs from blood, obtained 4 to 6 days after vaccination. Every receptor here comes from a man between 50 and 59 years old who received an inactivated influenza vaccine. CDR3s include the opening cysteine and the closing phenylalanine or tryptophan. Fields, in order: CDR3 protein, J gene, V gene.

cdr3_aa: CASSVVVVSTSWNTEAFF
j_call: TRBJ1-1
v_call: TRBV9

cdr3_aa: CSGTMLTNEQFF
j_call: TRBJ2-1
v_call: TRBV29-1

cdr3_aa: CASSDLRRHRDVPYEQYF
j_call: TRBJ2-7
v_call: TRBV21-1

cdr3_aa: CASSQEGLSGANVLTF
j_call: TRBJ2-6
v_call: TRBV4-3

cdr3_aa: CASSQDARLGGAKKLFF
j_call: TRBJ1-4
v_call: TRBV4-1

cdr3_aa: CASSTGDRGFSETQYF
j_call: TRBJ2-5
v_call: TRBV2

cdr3_aa: CASSGTNKNIQYF
j_call: TRBJ2-4
v_call: TRBV12-3/TRBV12-4

cdr3_aa: CASSNPGGEDIQYF
j_call: TRBJ2-4
v_call: TRBV4-1

cdr3_aa: CASSLESRIAKNIQYF
j_call: TRBJ2-4
v_call: TRBV5-1

cdr3_aa: CSAGLGTGELFF
j_call: TRBJ2-2
v_call: TRBV29-1

cdr3_aa: CAIASGGPLGIAETQYF
j_call: TRBJ2-5
v_call: TRBV10-3

cdr3_aa: CASSPGLVSTGELFF
j_call: TRBJ2-2
v_call: TRBV3-1

cdr3_aa: CASSEVGRALYF
j_call: TRBJ2-7
v_call: TRBV6-1

cdr3_aa: CASSRKTGVFAEAFF
j_call: TRBJ1-1
v_call: TRBV4-1

cdr3_aa: CASRKGRGTGTDTQYF
j_call: TRBJ2-3
v_call: TRBV4-3

cdr3_aa: CASSKWGREAVGYTF
j_call: TRBJ1-2
v_call: TRBV21-1

cdr3_aa: CASSTIDRVNQPQHF
j_call: TRBJ1-5
v_call: TRBV5-6

cdr3_aa: CASSLYRETAFF
j_call: TRBJ1-1
v_call: TRBV7-2

cdr3_aa: CSARARAETNEKLFF
j_call: TRBJ1-4
v_call: TRBV20-1

cdr3_aa: CASTRNGVWLQETQYF
j_call: TRBJ2-5
v_call: TRBV5-6

cdr3_aa: CASSLTGQGNEQFF
j_call: TRBJ2-1
v_call: TRBV5-6

cdr3_aa: CSVEGWDRGYEQYF
j_call: TRBJ2-7
v_call: TRBV29-1

cdr3_aa: CASGLLPSSYEQYF
j_call: TRBJ2-7
v_call: TRBV12-3/TRBV12-4

cdr3_aa: CASSQNGGHVQETQYF
j_call: TRBJ2-5
v_call: TRBV4-2

cdr3_aa: CASRVPLGEQYF
j_call: TRBJ2-7
v_call: TRBV6-1

cdr3_aa: CASSSIHNEQFF
j_call: TRBJ2-1
v_call: TRBV7-2

cdr3_aa: CASSLVRRDRGILLFYNEQFF
j_call: TRBJ2-1
v_call: TRBV11-2

cdr3_aa: CAWSRGQGGDTQYF
j_call: TRBJ2-3
v_call: TRBV30

cdr3_aa: CSASPEPASNQPQHF
j_call: TRBJ1-5
v_call: TRBV20-1

cdr3_aa: CASSLDGGLRSYEQYF
j_call: TRBJ2-7
v_call: TRBV12-3/TRBV12-4

cdr3_aa: CASSLGQGPNEQYF
j_call: TRBJ2-7
v_call: TRBV5-1

cdr3_aa: CSARRFTSSAEQYF
j_call: TRBJ2-7
v_call: TRBV20-1

cdr3_aa: CASSLDQADYNEQFF
j_call: TRBJ2-1
v_call: TRBV11-2

cdr3_aa: CASSYRRNTGELFF
j_call: TRBJ2-2
v_call: TRBV6-2/TRBV6-3

cdr3_aa: CAWSVSGGGQPQHF
j_call: TRBJ1-5
v_call: TRBV30

cdr3_aa: CASSQDRGGRGNEQFF
j_call: TRBJ2-1
v_call: TRBV14

cdr3_aa: CASGNWEVDIQYF
j_call: TRBJ2-4
v_call: TRBV5-5

cdr3_aa: CASRPANLTTEAFF
j_call: TRBJ1-1
v_call: TRBV12-3/TRBV12-4

cdr3_aa: CASSLVGGIQRNTGELFF
j_call: TRBJ2-2
v_call: TRBV5-1

cdr3_aa: CAISEPGQGFYEQYF
j_call: TRBJ2-7
v_call: TRBV10-3

cdr3_aa: CASSLDYRVYEQYF
j_call: TRBJ2-7
v_call: TRBV7-9

cdr3_aa: CASSLRSGWGTLYEQYF
j_call: TRBJ2-7
v_call: TRBV12-3/TRBV12-4

cdr3_aa: CAIKSTGVETQYF
j_call: TRBJ2-5
v_call: TRBV10-3

cdr3_aa: CASSPRDTGANVLTF
j_call: TRBJ2-6
v_call: TRBV6-1

cdr3_aa: CASSPTIPAQYF
j_call: TRBJ2-3
v_call: TRBV12-3/TRBV12-4

cdr3_aa: CASSGEEAGDYNEQFF
j_call: TRBJ2-1
v_call: TRBV6-4

cdr3_aa: CASSFHVGYEQYF
j_call: TRBJ2-7
v_call: TRBV12-3/TRBV12-4

cdr3_aa: CASSYEGGIRNEQFF
j_call: TRBJ2-1
v_call: TRBV6-5

cdr3_aa: CASSYGQVAADGTGELFF
j_call: TRBJ2-2
v_call: TRBV6-5

cdr3_aa: CASSLEASGIGEQYF
j_call: TRBJ2-7
v_call: TRBV7-2

cdr3_aa: CASSEYQGSYNEQFF
j_call: TRBJ2-1
v_call: TRBV25-1

cdr3_aa: CASSGRINYGYTF
j_call: TRBJ1-2
v_call: TRBV18

cdr3_aa: CATSDPTSGGPDTQYF
j_call: TRBJ2-3
v_call: TRBV24-1

cdr3_aa: CASRRTWVRTDTQYF
j_call: TRBJ2-3
v_call: TRBV6-4

cdr3_aa: CATSDKQGGTQYF
j_call: TRBJ2-5
v_call: TRBV24-1